This T cell receptor beta chain was identified in a study of T cell changes during pregnancy in multiple sclerosis. TCRdb's table, derived via immunoSEQ multiplex PCR, lists solely in-frame clones and lacks some. The sample yields about 79,000 clones, 75% to 95% seen once. Specimen: CD4+ T cells from peripheral blood mononuclear cells, collected in the second trimester of pregnancy. The TCR comes from a female donor with multiple sclerosis, enrolled in a pregnancy study.

The DNA for the CDR3 is TGTGCCATCAGTGATAGTGGGCAGAGGGCCTATGGCTACACCTTC. It translates to CAISDSGQRAYGYTF. J is TRBJ1-2 and V is TRBV10-3, with D unresolved. Germline V gives CDR1 ENHRY, CDR2 SYGVKD. Trimming left V 3 bases short and J 4 bases short, with 15 bases between. The CDR3 extends over 15 amino acids.